Sequencing of this T cell receptor beta chain was carried out in a study of blood T cells in healthy people across ages. Germline V gives CDR1 SGHTA, CDR2 FQGNSA. V was trimmed by 5 bases and J by 4 bases, leaving 9 bases between them. The CDR3 contains 13 residues. It was with a sample-barcoded 5' primer and a J-beta primer mix that a second PCR of roughly 6 to 12 cycles was run. Each CDR3 protein is one row after TCRdb ran MiXCR on the 5' RACE reads. Of over 450,000 distinct CDR3 sequences in the sample, 24% were seen once. On this clonotype: The antigen is not known.

The study, taken as a whole, reports: Older individuals had lower TCR beta diversity per million T cells (the decline was roughly linear).

These records were also assigned to another study, of T cells of mothers and their children.

The receptor's source is a boy aged 5-17 years in good health. J is TRBJ1-3 and V is TRBV7-2, with a possible D match to TRBD1 (5 bases). The specimen was blood. CDR3 bases: TGTGCCAGCAGCGGGCGACAGGGAAACACCATATATTTT. Its protein product is CASSGRQGNTIYF.